The T cell receptor (beta chain) described here comes from a study of T cells after yellow fever vaccination. Study-level points and caveats: Clonotypes found in both CD4 and CD8 compartments made up a small share.

The CDR3 sequence is 12 residues long. CDR1 and CDR2 from the germline V gene are SEHNR and FQNEAQ (reference sequence). V was clipped by 4 bases and J by 6 bases, with 9 bases between them. This clonotype has just a few counts. What it binds is unknown. TCRdb passed the 5' RACE reads through MiXCR, listing each CDR3 protein once. Of 200,000 to 300,000 distinct CDR3 sequences listed, less than 9% are singletons. This TCR was sampled from a man aged 25 to 45 who received the YFV17D yellow fever vaccine. Here the sequenced sample was CD4+ T cells sorted from PBMCs, taken 15 days after the yellow fever booster vaccination. V and J are TRBV7-9 and TRBJ1-1; D might be TRBD1 (5 bases). CDR3 loop: CASSSQVAEAFF. CDR3 coding DNA: TGTGCCAGCAGCTCACAGGTCGCTGAAGCTTTCTTT. The full variable domain, rest sourced from reference TRBV7-9 and TRBJ1-1, is DTGVSQNPRHKITKRGQNVTFRCDPISEHNRLYWYRQTLGQGPEFLTYFQNEAQLEKSRLLSDRFSAERPKGSFSTLEIQRTEQGDSAMYLCASSSQVAEAFFGQGTRLTVV.